This entry lists 32 T cell receptor beta chains sequenced from one sample in a study of spatial heterogeneity in lung cancer. The study, taken as a whole, reports: Tumors with more nonsynonymous mutations had more expanded intratumoral alpha and beta TCRs.

TCRdb reanalysed the 5' RACE reads using MiXCR and keeps one entry per CDR3 protein. Among roughly 8,400 distinct CDR3 sequences, around 5% were seen once, and the ten largest hold nearly 25%. Noted time point: sample taken at primary tumor resection. The antigens for these receptors are not known. The source was lung tumor tissue, collected at surgery. These receptors were obtained from a male donor with early-stage non-small cell lung cancer.

This clonotype has a count of ten or more. The chain joins TRBV5-6 to TRBJ2-1; 8 nucleotides align to TRBD2. The junction had 4 bases not matched to a gene; V was cut back by 0 bases and J by 8 bases. Germline CDR1 is SGHDT and CDR2 is YYEEEE. This CDR3 has 14 residues. CDR3 in amino acids: CASSLEAGVYEQFF. CDR3 DNA sequence: TGTGCCAGCAGCTTGGAAGCGGGAGTCTATGAGCAGTTCTTC.

This clonotype was recorded at least ten times. The CDR3 loop reads CASSYDAGTATSNQPQHF. The CDR3 nucleotides read TGTGCCAGCAGTTACGACGCAGGAACGGCAACCTCCAATCAGCCCCAGCATTTT. The chain carries TRBV6-2 or TRBV6-3 and TRBJ1-5, with D unclear. The germline V gene has CDR1 MNHEY and CDR2 SVGEGT. V dropped 2 bases and J dropped 3 bases, with 20 bases sitting between them. The CDR3 consists of 18 residues.

Many counts were recorded for this clonotype. The chain uses TRBV30 and TRBJ2-1, with TRBD2 matching 8 bases. Germline CDR1 GTSNPN, CDR2 SVGIG (reference sequence). This CDR3 is 15 amino acids long. The trim removed 2 bases at V and 4 bases at J, leaving 7 bases unmatched. In DNA form, the CDR3 reads TGTGCCTGGAGTCCGAGCGGGAGATCGTACAATGAGCAGTTCTTC. This gives the protein CAWSPSGRSYNEQFF.

This clonotype showed up just once. The V gene is TRBV5-1, the J gene TRBJ1-1; 10 nucleotides agree with TRBD1. The CDR3 is 14 amino acids. V gave up 2 bases and J gave up 6 bases; unmatched junction bases: 4. Per germline, CDR1 SGHRS and CDR2 YFSETQ. The DNA of the CDR3 is TGCGCCAGCAGCTTCCTCGGGACAGGGGCTGAAGCTTTCTTT. The encoded protein is CASSFLGTGAEAFF.

This clonotype has a count of ten or more. The chain links TRBV4-1 to TRBJ2-1; 10 nucleotides align to TRBD2. V shed 2 bases and J 8 bases; nucleotides not matched to a gene: 9. The CDR3 has 16 amino acids. CDR1 MGHRA and CDR2 YSYEKL come from the germline V gene. The CDR3 protein is CASSQPSGRAQYEQFF. For the CDR3, the DNA is TGCGCCAGCAGCCAACCAAGCGGGAGGGCCCAGTATGAGCAGTTCTTC.

This clonotype was recorded at least ten times. The chain joins TRBV11-2 to TRBJ1-5; unclear D gene. V lost 5 bases and J lost 7, with 9 bases in between. CDR3 size: 12 residues. Germline CDR1 is SGHAT and CDR2 is FQNNGV. The CDR3, as DNA: TGTGCCAGCAGCGGCCACACCCAGCCCCAGCATTTT. It codes for CASSGHTQPQHF.

This clonotype was counted many times. This chain joins TRBV27 and TRBJ2-7, with 8 bases lining up with TRBD2. With V trimmed by 2 bases and J by 6 bases, 6 bases remained unmatched. CDR3 length: 14 residues. Germline loops: CDR1 MNHEY, CDR2 SMNVEV (reference sequence). CDR3 sequence (DNA): TGTGCCAGCAGTTTACAAGCGGGAGTTCGCGAGCAGTACTTC. Its protein product is CASSLQAGVREQYF.

The rearrangement links TRBV7-9 to TRBJ1-5, with a weak D call TRBD1 (5 bases). Per the germline V gene, CDR1 is SEHNR and CDR2 is FQNEAQ (reference sequence). V lost 5 bases and J lost 5, with 16 bases in between. The CDR3 contains 15 residues. The CDR3 region has the DNA TGTGCCAGCAGCCCTACTACCTCGGGGGATCAGCCCCAGCATTTT. As protein: CASSPTTSGDQPQHF. Based on the CDR3 plus reference TRBV7-9 and TRBJ1-5, the full variable domain is DTGVSQNPRHKITKRGQNVTFRCDPISEHNRLYWYRQTLGQGPEFLTYFQNEAQLEKSRLLSDRFSAERPKGSFSTLEIQRTEQGDSAMYLCASSPTTSGDQPQHFGDGTRLSIL.

In its sample, this clonotype is medium-sized. The chain employs TRBV30 and TRBJ2-7; either TRBD1 or TRBD2 may supply D (5 bases each). The CDR3 has 14 residues. Trimming stripped 3 bases from V and 6 bases from J, with 18 bases between. Germline assignment: CDR1 GTSNPN and CDR2 SVGIG (reference sequence). In nucleotides, the CDR3 is TGTGCCTGGAGGATTCCCGGGACCCAGCCCGAGCAGTACTTC. It encodes CAWRIPGTQPEQYF. Full variable domain (missing parts from reference TRBV30 and TRBJ2-7): SQTIHQWPATLVQPVGSPLSLECTVEGTSNPNLYWYRQAAGRGLQLLFYSVGIGQISSEVPQNLSASRPQDRQFILSSKKLLLSDSGFYLCAWRIPGTQPEQYFGPGTRLTVT.

Sample share makes this clonotype medium-sized (0.01 to 0.1%). V gene TRBV5-5 combines with J gene TRBJ1-1; weak D call: TRBD1 (5 bases). The CDR3 sequence is 14 residues long. Trimming removed 4 bases from V and 7 bases from J, with 17 bases in between. The germline V gene encodes CDR1 SGHKS and CDR2 YYEKEE (reference sequence). CDR3 nucleotides: TGTGCCAGCAGCCCCGACAGAAGGGAAGGTGAAGCTTTCTTT. Translation gives CASSPDRREGEAFF.

This clonotype qualifies as medium-sized. V is TRBV6-6 and J is TRBJ2-7; D is unresolved. Germline CDR1 and CDR2: MNHNY and SVGAGI (reference sequence). The CDR3 contains 15 residues. Deletions cut 5 bases from V and 5 bases from J, with 19 bases between. CDR3 amino acids: CASSPDLSRLHEQYF. CDR3 nucleotides: TGTGCCAGCAGTCCCGACCTTAGTCGCCTCCACGAGCAGTACTTC.

By share, this clonotype ranks as medium-sized (0.01 to 0.1%). The rearrangement links TRBV24-1 to TRBJ2-5; D remains unclear. This CDR3 is built from 12 residues. The germline V and J ends were trimmed by 5 bases and 4 bases, with 7 bases remaining between them. Germline CDR1 and CDR2: KGHDR and SFDVKD. In DNA, the CDR3 is TGTGCCACCAGTGGGCACTTAGAGACCCAGTACTTC. This sequence encodes CATSGHLETQYF.

This clonotype has ten or more counts. The chain employs TRBV29-1 and TRBJ1-4; a weak D match, TRBD1 (6 bases). The CDR3 consists of 13 residues. Germline V gives CDR1 SQVTM, CDR2 ANQGSEA. The V and J ends lost 4 bases and 8 bases respectively, with 14 bases between them. For the CDR3, the DNA is TGCAGCGTTGGACAGGCCGTTTCCGAAAAACTGTTTTTT. This sequence encodes CSVGQAVSEKLFF.

This clonotype has a count of ten or more. CDR3 residues: CSARRTGDVEAFF. The CDR3 nucleotides are TGCAGTGCAAGACGCACAGGCGATGTCGAAGCTTTCTTT. V usage is TRBV20-1 and J usage is TRBJ1-1, with D perhaps matching TRBD1 (5 bases). Trimming pared 6 bases from V and 8 bases from J, leaving 19 bases between. This CDR3 comprises 13 residues. The germline V gene encodes CDR1 DFQATT and CDR2 SNEGSKA (reference sequence).

CDR3 bases: TGTGCCAGCAGTGAACAAGGACAAGCCGGCTCACCCCTCCACTTT. As protein: CASSEQGQAGSPLHF. The chain carries TRBV6-1 and TRBJ1-6; TRBD1 might be the D (5 bases). Germline loops: CDR1 MNHNS, CDR2 SASEGT. V lost 2 bases and J lost 10, with 15 bases in between. The CDR3 has 15 amino acids.

This clonotype was counted at least ten times. Relative to the germline gene, one junction end is altered; a read error may explain this. The genes are TRBV9 and TRBJ2-1, with D possibly being TRBD1 (6 bases). The CDR3 is 17 residues long. Per germline, CDR1 SGDLS and CDR2 YYNGEE. CDR3 DNA: TGTGCCAGCAGAGTAGGGGGAACCCGCGCCCCCGGCAATGAGCAGTTCTTC. It is translated as CASRVGGTRAPGNEQFF.

This clonotype was detected ten times or more. This chain links TRBV24-1 with TRBJ2-5, with 7 bases that match TRBD2. Trimming cost V 2 bases and J 11 bases; bases outside gene matches: 7. Per germline, CDR1 KGHDR and CDR2 SFDVKD. The CDR3 loop spans 13 amino acids. CDR3 bases: TGTGCCACCAGTGATTCCCCGGGGGGAGCGCAGTACTTC. This sequence encodes CATSDSPGGAQYF.

This clonotype was counted between two and nine times. The CDR3 here is CASSPSTDTQYF. CDR3 DNA sequence: TGTGCCAGCAGCCCCTCCACAGATACGCAGTATTTT. The chain recombines TRBV7-2 with TRBJ2-3; D gene ambiguous. This CDR3 region has 12 residues. Trimming took off 5 bases at V and 2 bases at J, with 5 bases between the two ends. Germline CDR1 and CDR2: SGHTA and FQGNSA.

This clonotype was detected only a few times. The chain carries TRBV6-5 and TRBJ1-1; 8 nucleotides match TRBD1. Per germline, CDR1 MNHEY and CDR2 SVGAGI. Unmatched junction bases numbered 9, after V lost 6 bases and J lost 6 bases. CDR3 length: 14 residues. For the CDR3, the DNA is TGTGCCAGCAGATACCAGGGGGCACGGGCTGAAGCTTTCTTT. This encodes CASRYQGARAEAFF.

This clonotype showed up just a few times. The chain links TRBV4-1 to TRBJ2-1; TRBD1 agrees at 8 bases. The CDR3 is 15 residues long. Germline V gene sequence: CDR1 MGHRA, CDR2 YSYEKL. V dropped 5 bases and J dropped 1; count of bases not matched to a gene: 4. The DNA for the CDR3 is TGCGCCAGCAGCTCGGACAGGGTATCCTACAATGAGCAGTTCTTC. Its protein product is CASSSDRVSYNEQFF.

This clonotype was found many times. J is TRBJ2-2 and V is TRBV20-1; TRBD1 aligns across 10 bases. This CDR3 contains 15 residues. Germline V gives CDR1 DFQATT, CDR2 SNEGSKA (reference sequence). V was clipped by 6 bases and J by 6 bases; unmatched bases: 10. DNA for the CDR3: TGCAGTGCGACTCCTCGGGACAGGGGCGCCGGGGAGCTGTTTTTT. Its protein is CSATPRDRGAGELFF.

This clonotype has at least ten counts. The V and J genes are TRBV7-8 and TRBJ2-7; TRBD1 might be the D (6 bases). Germline assignment: CDR1 SGHVS and CDR2 FQNEAQ. The germline V and J ends were trimmed by 8 bases and 3 bases, with 17 bases remaining between them. The CDR3 loop spans 14 amino acids. The CDR3 DNA sequence: TGTGCCAGCTTCCAAGCAGGGGTAGACTACGAGCAGTACTTC. It is translated as CASFQAGVDYEQYF.

This clonotype was recorded many times. V is TRBV10-1 and J is TRBJ2-7, with D perhaps TRBD1 (6 bases). This CDR3 region has 12 residues. Trimming removed 4 bases from V and 3 bases from J, with 7 bases in between. Germline V CDR1 and CDR2: WNHNN, SYGVQD (reference sequence). The CDR3 coding sequence is TGCGCCAGCAGTGGGACAGACTACGAGCAGTACTTC. Amino acids: CASSGTDYEQYF.

The sample holds many counts of this clonotype. This rearrangement joins TRBV4-3 to TRBJ2-5, with D uncertain. The CDR3 has 16 amino acids. Trimming removed 0 bases from V and 4 bases from J, with 15 bases in between. CDR1 is LGHNA and CDR2 is YSLEER in the germline V gene. CDR3 sequence: CASSQDRVGWGETQYF. The DNA of the CDR3 is TGCGCCAGCAGCCAAGATCGAGTGGGGTGGGGAGAGACCCAGTACTTC.

This clonotype is termed medium-sized. The chain combines TRBV5-1 with TRBJ1-1; TRBD1 is a possible D gene (6 bases). Germline CDR1 SGHRS, CDR2 YFSETQ. Trimming pared 4 bases from V and 2 bases from J, leaving 9 bases between. The CDR3 extends over 13 amino acids. CDR3: CASSGQTNTEAFF. The DNA for the CDR3 is TGCGCCAGCAGCGGACAGACCAACACTGAAGCTTTCTTT.

This clonotype has a count of ten or more. The rearrangement links TRBV4-1 to TRBJ2-1; weak D call: TRBD1 (6 bases). V dropped 4 bases and J dropped 8 bases, with 15 bases sitting between them. Germline values: CDR1 MGHRA, CDR2 YSYEKL. CDR3 length: 14 amino acids. The CDR3 protein is CASSPQGFRDEQFF. In DNA form, the CDR3 reads TGCGCCAGCAGCCCCCAGGGGTTTAGGGATGAGCAGTTCTTC.

This clonotype was recorded many times. This chain connects TRBV7-2 to TRBJ2-2; no clear D gene. From germline, CDR1 is SGHTA and CDR2 FQGNSA. V was shortened by 2 bases and J by 1 base, with 5 bases between the two germline ends. The CDR3 covers 14 residues. The CDR3 DNA reads as TGTGCCAGCAGCTTATACAGGAACACCGGGGAGCTGTTTTTT. Translation: CASSLYRNTGELFF.

This clonotype was counted many times. The chain joins TRBV30 to TRBJ2-5; D unclear. Looked up from germline, CDR1 is GTSNPN and CDR2 is SVGIG (reference sequence). V lost 0 bases and J lost 2, with 7 bases in between. The CDR3 extends over 13 amino acids. CDR3 sequence: CAWSVDIQETQYF. CDR3 nucleotide sequence: TGTGCCTGGAGTGTAGACATACAAGAGACCCAGTACTTC.

The chain has TRBV11-3 and TRBJ2-3, with 8 bases identical to TRBD1. This CDR3 comprises 15 residues. Losses at the gene ends were 5 bases for V and 6 bases for J; bases not matched to a gene: 10. Looked up from germline, CDR1 is SGHNT and CDR2 is YENEEA. CDR3 nucleotides: TGTGCCAGCAGCGAACGCCAGGGGGCGTTTGATACGCAGTATTTT. It yields the protein CASSERQGAFDTQYF.

The table lists this clonotype with many counts. CDR3 bases: TGTGCCAGCAGCTCCCGGGAAAACTCTGGAAACACCATATATTTT. Amino acid sequence: CASSSRENSGNTIYF. The V and J genes are TRBV7-9 and TRBJ1-3; no clear D gene. The V and J ends lost 4 bases and 0 bases respectively, with 10 bases between them. The CDR3 contains 15 residues. The V gene's germline CDR1 is SEHNR and CDR2 FQNEAQ (reference sequence).

The chain combines TRBV7-9 with TRBJ1-1; D not certain. The ends were cut back, 3 bases at V and 4 bases at J, with 15 bases in the middle. In germline, CDR1 is SEHNR, CDR2 FQNEAQ (reference sequence). The CDR3 consists of 15 residues. CDR3 sequence reads: CASSFISGPSTEAFF. The CDR3 region has the DNA TGTGCCAGCAGCTTTATCTCCGGGCCGTCCACTGAAGCTTTCTTT.

Written as DNA, the CDR3 is TGTGCCAGCAGCCTCGGACTAGCCCACAATGAGCAGTTCTTC. Its translation: CASSLGLAHNEQFF. The rearrangement links TRBV7-2 to TRBJ2-1; 8 bases align to TRBD2. The CDR3 is 14 amino acids. Unmatched junction bases numbered 5, after V lost 5 bases and J lost 5 bases. Germline values: CDR1 SGHTA, CDR2 FQGNSA.